This paragraph reports one TCR beta chain. Its antigen is unknown. The data were taken from a study of shared clonotypes between healthy human individuals. Study-wide results and caveats: Sequencing depth was a factor that was expected to affect clonotype sharing among donors.

The CDR3 has 15 amino acids. Trimming took off 5 bases at V and 7 bases at J, with 16 bases between the two ends. Per the germline V gene, CDR1 is SGHRS and CDR2 is YFSETQ. Repertoires were generated with immunoSEQ multiplex PCR, while TCRdb's copy carries only in-frame clones and drops some. The sample gives 2 million to 2.5 million clones, approximately 95% of which show up once; approximately 0.13% is in the top ten. The chain uses TRBV5-1 and TRBJ1-6; tentatively, D is TRBD1 (6 bases). Material for sequencing was naive CD4+ T cells sorted from blood. Subset denoted: CD45RA+ positively selected. The sequence was collected from a young man in good health. CDR3 residues: CASRLRTEQNSPLHF. As DNA, the CDR3 is TGCGCCAGCAGACTGAGGACAGAGCAAAATTCACCCCTCCACTTT.